Below, one TCR beta chain is given with its context. In this sample, this clone turned up once. Its antigen target is currently unknown. Within one base of it there is no much larger clone, and no base qualities were kept. Other DNA sequences within the sample encode an identical CDR3. Library construction relied on the immunoSEQ multiplex PCR assay. The deep sequencing platform assayed approximately 100,000 TCR templates per sample. Genomic DNA extracted from sorted T cells was used for TCRbeta CDR3 sequencing. The source study handled its data this way. The R programming language was used for clonal analysis of the TCRbeta CDR3 data. Alloreactive CD4+ and CD8+ clones were defined by comparing unstimulated samples with post-reaction CFSE-low samples. Regulatory or non-regulatory origin of alloreactive CD4+ clones was assigned by matching sequences to the sorted unstimulated Treg and non-Treg repertoires. Entries here come from immuneACCESS through TCRdb and include only in-frame sequences with V and J called. Some clones fail to appear in such tables; in the studies checked, an unresolved V gene covers under half of the shortfall, and the cause of the remainder is unknown. V, J and clone size were drawn from that table, and D and trimming were deduced from the DNA. Here the sample has over 100,000 clones; 92% occur a single time. Clones ranked in the top ten supply 0.75% of the sample.

There are 12 amino acids in the CDR3, from cysteine to phenylalanine inclusive. Left in the record is the CDR3 DNA by itself, 36 bases read in frame from the first base. The germline V gene specifies SGHRS as CDR1 and YFSETQ as CDR2. The trim is 1 base for V and 6 bases for J, with a gap of 8 bases between the germline ends. Sorted unstimulated T cells, along with proliferating T cells recovered from mixed lymphocyte reactions, underwent TCRbeta CDR3 sequencing. Fresh whole blood from some eleven HLA-typed healthy donors was used to isolate PBMCs. To map where alloreactive clones came from, CD4+ regulatory T cells in the unstimulated state were FACS-sorted. The source of the sample is a study of siplizumab effects on memory and regulatory T cells (dated by TCRdb to the late 2010s). The study in broad terms: The study examined how the anti-CD2 antibody siplizumab affects alloreactive T-cell subsets in allogeneic mixed lymphocyte reactions built from human PBMCs. Points the paper makes about the study in general: A naive or memory phenotype could not be assigned to roughly 75-97% of proliferating CD4+ or CD8+ clones. Because sequences below about 10^-5 frequency were poorly captured, only a minor fraction of alloreactive clones could be mapped to unstimulated subsets. Among mappable alloreactive CD4+ clones, an average Treg-derived fraction of 68.8% was observed with siplizumab, compared with about 25% in control reactions. The suppressive function of proliferating Tregs from siplizumab cultures was not functionally confirmed. Unstimulated naive T cells appeared to be more diverse than memory T cells, and naive cells seemed to make a substantial contribution to the alloresponse. Siplizumab significantly reduced the cumulative frequency of alloreactive sequences traceable to unstimulated CD4+ memory T cells.

The clonotype originates from a human donor in good health. Sequenced sample: Tregs sorted from blood. The chain is encoded by TRBV5-1 joined to TRBJ2-7, with the D gene uncertain. This receptor carries the CDR3 CASSLTASEQYF. The bases are TGCGCCAGCAGCTTGACAGCAAGCGAGCAGTACTTC.